This T cell receptor (beta chain) was recorded in a study of T cells in Graves' hyperthyroidism and ophthalmopathy. Background on the study: Prior to any treatment, at the point of initial diagnosis, peripheral blood was collected.

Amplified regions were TCR beta CDR3 sequences from RNA transcripts. The TCR CDR3 was amplified in a first-round RT-PCR using the HTBI primer set. TCRdb called the multiplex PCR reads again in MiXCR, with one record for every CDR3 protein. Counted here are approximately 510,000 distinct CDR3 sequences, less than 25% occurring once; the ten biggest clones make up around 27%. Regarding this clonotype: A much larger clone lies a single base off, so this may be a read error.

Germline V CDR1 and CDR2: SGHRS, YFSETQ. V was cut by 4 bases and J by 3 bases, with 14 bases left in between. The CDR3 is made up of 14 amino acids. Absence of ophthalmopathy progression within 18 months defined stable Graves' hyperthyroidism. Clinical symptoms, serum thyroxine, TRAb, thyroid ultrasound and orbital computed tomography established diagnosis. Sequencing was performed on blood. The chain employs TRBV5-1 and TRBJ2-7, with D possibly matching TRBD1 (5 bases). The TCR originated in a man aged 18 to 30 with Graves' hyperthyroidism. This CDR3 is CASSPQPQGYEQYV. CDR3 nucleotides: TGCGCCAGCAGCCCACAACCCCAGGGCTACGAGCAGTACGTC.